This TCR beta chain was identified during a study of blood T cells in healthy people across ages. This clonotype was detected ten times or more. It was with a sample-barcoded 5' primer and a J-beta primer mix that a second PCR of roughly 7 to 12 cycles was run. All cDNA molecules were each tagged by a template-switch adaptor with 12 random nucleotides. From the 5' RACE reads, TCRdb called clonotypes with MiXCR, one entry per CDR3 protein. The sample has 850,000 to 1,000,000 distinct CDR3 sequences; about 53% are singletons. The CDR3 loop spans 15 amino acids. V gave up 0 bases and J gave up 5 bases, with 15 bases separating them. CDR1 and CDR2 (germline): SGDLS, YYNGEE.

The TCR comes from a woman aged 60 to 75 in good health. The sample was blood. The chain uses TRBV9 and TRBJ2-7; maybe TRBD2 (5 bases). In DNA form, the CDR3 reads TGTGCCAGCAGCGTAGGAGGGAGAACGTTGGACGAGCAGTACTTC. Protein: CASSVGGRTLDEQYF.